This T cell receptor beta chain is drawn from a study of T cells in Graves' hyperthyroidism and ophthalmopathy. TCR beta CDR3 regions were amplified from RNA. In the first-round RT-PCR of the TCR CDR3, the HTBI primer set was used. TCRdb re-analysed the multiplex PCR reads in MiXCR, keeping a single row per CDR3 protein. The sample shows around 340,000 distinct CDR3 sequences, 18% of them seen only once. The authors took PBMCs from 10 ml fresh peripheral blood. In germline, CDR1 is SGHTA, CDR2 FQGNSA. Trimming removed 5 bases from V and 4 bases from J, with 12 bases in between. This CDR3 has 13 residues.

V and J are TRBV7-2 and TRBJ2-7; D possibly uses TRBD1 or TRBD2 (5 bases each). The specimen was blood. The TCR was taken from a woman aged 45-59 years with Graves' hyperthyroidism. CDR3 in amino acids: CASSVPGPYEQYF. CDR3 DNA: TGTGCCAGCAGCGTGCCGGGACCTTACGAGCAGTACTTC.